This T cell receptor (beta chain) is from a study of blood T cell repertoires in COVID-19. As for the study in general: PBMCs, B-cell-depleted T cells, or T cells provided the cDNA or gDNA that made up the material.

This clone was seen just once. Between the trimmed V and J ends, which lost 1 base and 1 base, there was a span of 10 bases. In germline, CDR1 is LGHNA, CDR2 YNFKEQ. The CDR3 covers 15 residues. In the original workflow: Estimation of nucleated cell counts relied on the amplification of reference gene primers. Sequenced by immunoSEQ multiplex PCR; TCRdb stores in-frame clones only, minus some. The V and J calls and clone size are taken from that table; D and trimming were inferred from the DNA. The table records around 130,000 clones, 80% to 90% of them present only once. Sequenced: peripheral blood. The TCR comes from a woman aged 45-59 years with acute or convalescent COVID-19. J is TRBJ1-1 and V is TRBV4-2; D might be TRBD1 (5 bases). CDR3 DNA sequence: TGTGCCAGCAGCCAAGCCGGGGGGAAGAACACTGAAGCTTTCTTT. Amino acids: CASSQAGGKNTEAFF.